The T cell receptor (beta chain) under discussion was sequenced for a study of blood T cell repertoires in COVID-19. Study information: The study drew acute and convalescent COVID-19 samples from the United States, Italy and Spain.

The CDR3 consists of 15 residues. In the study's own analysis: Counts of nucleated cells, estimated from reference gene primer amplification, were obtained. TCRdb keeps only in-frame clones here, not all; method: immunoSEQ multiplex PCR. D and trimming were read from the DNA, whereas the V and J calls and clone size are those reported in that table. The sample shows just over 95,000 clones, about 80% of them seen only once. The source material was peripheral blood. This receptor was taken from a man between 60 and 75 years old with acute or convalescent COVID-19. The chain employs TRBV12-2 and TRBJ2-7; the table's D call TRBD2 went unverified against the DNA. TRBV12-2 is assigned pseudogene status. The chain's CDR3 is CASRSGLADSYEQYF. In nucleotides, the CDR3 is TGTGCAAGTCGCTCCGGACTAGCGGACTCCTACGAGCAGTACTTC.